Listed below are T cell receptor beta chains from one sample, sequenced in a study of T cells in Graves' hyperthyroidism and ophthalmopathy. TCRdb passed the multiplex PCR reads through MiXCR, listing each CDR3 protein once. There are 600,000 to 750,000 distinct CDR3 sequences in the sample; roughly 17% occur only once, and roughly 15% lies in the top ten. The material sequenced was blood. These receptors were collected from a man in his fifties or sixties with Graves' hyperthyroidism. Both conserved end residues are part of each CDR3. The D gene is left open where the match is weak. A row's size may be missing; if present it is once, few, many or a size class.

CSAIGGTYNEQFF TGCAGTGCCATCGGAGGGACCTACAATGAGCAGTTCTTC TRBJ2-1 - 13 TRBV20-1 -
CASSPRGGRAETQYF TGTGCCAGCAGCCCCCGGGGCGGGAGGGCGGAGACCCAGTACTTC TRBJ2-5 many 15 TRBV7-2 TRBD2
CASSLDRGQGRNEQFF TGTGCCAGCAGCTTAGATCGGGGCCAGGGTAGGAATGAGCAGTTCTTC TRBJ2-1 many 16 TRBV7-9 -
CSAARIGQAFFIGYTF TGCAGTGCTGCCCGAATCGGACAGGCATTCTTCATTGGCTACACCTTC TRBJ1-2 - 16 TRBV20-1 TRBD1
CASRWMAQKGMTQYF TGTGCCAGCCGCTGGATGGCCCAAAAGGGGATGACCCAGTACTTC TRBJ2-5 many 15 TRBV2 -
CSARGPLAKNIQYF TGCAGTGCGAGAGGGCCCTTGGCCAAAAACATTCAGTACTTC TRBJ2-4 - 14 TRBV20-1 -
CASSGGNAETQYF TGTGCCAGCAGTGGGGGAAATGCCGAGACCCAGTACTTC TRBJ2-5 many 13 TRBV2 -
CASSLDRYRSYEQYF TGTGCCAGCAGCCTCGATAGATATCGCTCCTACGAGCAGTACTTC TRBJ2-7 many 15 TRBV7-8 -
CATSRARTTNEKLFF TGTGCCACCAGCAGAGCTAGAACAACTAATGAAAAACTGTTTTTT TRBJ1-4 many 15 TRBV15 -
CASSLYGREDTDTQYF TGTGCCAGCAGTTTATATGGCAGGGAGGACACAGATACGCAGTATTTT TRBJ2-3 - 16 TRBV28 -
CASSLDGRGTQYF TGTGCCAGCAGCTTAGATGGACGGGGGACCCAGTACTTC TRBJ2-5 many 13 TRBV11-2 -
CASSYSPSGNYNEQFF TGTGCCAGCAGTTACTCGCCTAGCGGGAACTACAATGAGCAGTTCTTC TRBJ2-1 - 16 TRBV6-5 TRBD2